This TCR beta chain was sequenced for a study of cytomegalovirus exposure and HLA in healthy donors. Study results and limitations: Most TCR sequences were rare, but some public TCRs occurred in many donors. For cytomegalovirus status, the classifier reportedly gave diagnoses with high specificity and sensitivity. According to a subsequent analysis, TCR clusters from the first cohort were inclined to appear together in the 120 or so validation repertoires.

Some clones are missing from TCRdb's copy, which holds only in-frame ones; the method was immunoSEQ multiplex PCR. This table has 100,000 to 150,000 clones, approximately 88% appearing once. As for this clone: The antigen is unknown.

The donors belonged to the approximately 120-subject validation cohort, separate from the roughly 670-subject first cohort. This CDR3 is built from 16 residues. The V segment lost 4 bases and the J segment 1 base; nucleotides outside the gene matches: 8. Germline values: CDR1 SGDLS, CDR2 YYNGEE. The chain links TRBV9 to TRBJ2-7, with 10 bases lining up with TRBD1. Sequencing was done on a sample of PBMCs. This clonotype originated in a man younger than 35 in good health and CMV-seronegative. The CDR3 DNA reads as TGTGCCAGCAGCCCGTTCCGGGACAGGGGATCCTACGAGCAGTACTTC. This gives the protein CASSPFRDRGSYEQYF.